A selection of T cell receptor beta chains follows, all from one sample in a study of blood T cell repertoires in COVID-19. TCRdb's table, derived via immunoSEQ multiplex PCR, lists solely in-frame clones and lacks some. The sample carries 200,000 to 300,000 clones, 92% recorded once. The specimen sequenced was peripheral blood. The receptor set was obtained from a man younger than 45 with COVID-19, enrolled during active disease. Both conserved end residues are part of each CDR3. The D gene is left open where the match is weak. Clone size is stated in some rows and not others, as once, few, many or a class when expanded.

j_gene: TRBJ2-1
v_gene: TRBV3-1/TRBV3-2
abundance: .
d_gene: .
CDR3nt: TGTGCCAGCAGCCAACGAGGGGGGGGCCGTATTGAGCAGTTCTTC
CDR3aa: CASSQRGGGRIEQFF

j_gene: TRBJ1-1
v_gene: TRBV25-1
abundance: .
d_gene: TRBD1
CDR3nt: TGTGCCAGCAGTGAAAGGAAGGGGGCTATGAACACTGAAGCTTTCTTT
CDR3aa: CASSERKGAMNTEAFF

j_gene: TRBJ2-1
v_gene: TRBV29-1
abundance: .
d_gene: .
CDR3nt: TGCAGCGCCCTGACACACTCCTACAATGAGCAGTTCTTC
CDR3aa: CSALTHSYNEQFF

j_gene: TRBJ1-2
v_gene: TRBV4-1
abundance: once
d_gene: .
CDR3nt: TGCGCCAGCAGCCAAGAGGTCGCCAAGCCCCTTTATGGCTACACCTTC
CDR3aa: CASSQEVAKPLYGYTF

j_gene: TRBJ1-4
v_gene: TRBV4-1
abundance: .
d_gene: .
CDR3nt: TGCGCCAGCAGCCCAAACGTTTCACCTGACAGGATCCGAAAACTGTTTTTT
CDR3aa: CASSPNVSPDRIRKLFF

j_gene: TRBJ2-5
v_gene: TRBV20-1
abundance: .
d_gene: .
CDR3nt: TGCAGTGGGAGGGACTCAGAGACCCAGTACTTC
CDR3aa: CSGRDSETQYF

j_gene: TRBJ1-5
v_gene: TRBV19
abundance: .
d_gene: .
CDR3nt: TGTGCCAGTAGGTTGGGTTTGCAGTTTGGGCCCAATCAGCCCCAGCATTTT
CDR3aa: CASRLGLQFGPNQPQHF

j_gene: TRBJ2-2
v_gene: TRBV7-6
abundance: .
d_gene: .
CDR3nt: TGTGCCAGCAGCTTAGATAACCGGGGAGCTGTTTTT
CDR3aa: CASSLDNRGAVF

j_gene: TRBJ2-7
v_gene: TRBV19
abundance: .
d_gene: .
CDR3nt: TGTGCCAGTAGTATTCGGGGGGCAGGCGAATACTTC
CDR3aa: CASSIRGAGEYF

j_gene: TRBJ1-3
v_gene: TRBV30
abundance: .
d_gene: .
CDR3nt: TGTGCCTGGAGTGTAGAGGCCGGATGGAGTATCTCTGGAAACACCATATATTTT
CDR3aa: CAWSVEAGWSISGNTIYF

j_gene: TRBJ2-3
v_gene: TRBV4-2
abundance: .
d_gene: .
CDR3nt: TGTGCCAGCAGCCAGAGGGAGGAGTTAGGCACAGATACGCAGTATTTT
CDR3aa: CASSQREELGTDTQYF

j_gene: TRBJ1-5
v_gene: TRBV6-5
abundance: .
d_gene: .
CDR3nt: TGTGCCAGCACCTTGACAACGCTTAGCAATCAGCCCCAGCATTTT
CDR3aa: CASTLTTLSNQPQHF

j_gene: TRBJ1-4
v_gene: TRBV18
abundance: .
d_gene: .
CDR3nt: TGTGCCAGCTCACTGACAGAGATCGATGAAAAACTGTTTTTT
CDR3aa: CASSLTEIDEKLFF

j_gene: TRBJ1-1
v_gene: TRBV15
abundance: .
d_gene: .
CDR3nt: TGTGCCACCAGCAGAGGGCAGGCCAACACTGAAGCTTTCTTT
CDR3aa: CATSRGQANTEAFF

j_gene: TRBJ1-4
v_gene: TRBV7-6
abundance: .
d_gene: TRBD1
CDR3nt: TGTGCCAGCAGCGAGGACAGGGAGGGGGAAAAACTGTTTTTT
CDR3aa: CASSEDREGEKLFF

j_gene: TRBJ2-2
v_gene: TRBV5-1
abundance: .
d_gene: TRBD1
CDR3nt: TGCGCCAGCAGCTCGTCGCAGGGGGCATCCGGGGAGCTGTTTTTT
CDR3aa: CASSSSQGASGELFF

j_gene: TRBJ1-6
v_gene: TRBV28
abundance: .
d_gene: TRBD1
CDR3nt: TGTGCCAGCAGTGAAGGACAGGGGAATTCACCCCTCCACTTT
CDR3aa: CASSEGQGNSPLHF